One T cell receptor (beta chain) is described in this entry. In the original analysis: Amplification of reference gene primers provided the estimated nucleated cell counts. Sequencing used immunoSEQ multiplex PCR; TCRdb keeps in-frame clones, though not all of them. That table is the source of V, J and clone size, and D and trimming were worked out from the DNA. Here the sample spans over 150,000 clones, around 83% being singletons. Germline CDR1 is SGHNT and CDR2 is YYREEE (reference sequence). The CDR3 covers 15 residues. Unmatched junction bases numbered 11, after V lost 3 bases and J lost 13 bases. The sample originates from a study of blood T cell repertoires in COVID-19. In the study overall: Whether acute or convalescent, the COVID-19 samples came from the United States, Italy and Spain. Nucleic acid was either cDNA or gDNA, and it came from T cells, B-cell-depleted T cells, or PBMCs.

The TCR was taken from an older woman with COVID-19, enrolled during active disease. The V gene is TRBV5-4, the J gene TRBJ1-6, with 9 bases matching TRBD1. Input material: peripheral blood. CDR3 residues: CASSSSGTGLKPLHF. In DNA form, the CDR3 reads TGTGCCAGCAGCTCCTCCGGGACAGGGCTTAAGCCCCTCCACTTT.